Below are 16 T cell receptor beta chains sequenced from a single sample in a study of T cell responses to AZD1222 COVID-19 vaccine. Measured with immunoSEQ multiplex PCR; TCRdb has only the in-frame clones, and not every one. The sample holds approximately 110,000 clones; around 90% are singletons and the top ten take 4% to 5%. The specimen comprised peripheral blood, sampled on day 0 of AZD1222 vaccination. The receptor source for this set is an adult in good health.

This clone was recorded only once. V and J are TRBV18 and TRBJ2-2, with D possibly being TRBD2 (6 bases). Germline V gene sequence: CDR1 KGHSH, CDR2 LQKENI. The CDR3 spans 15 residues. Trimming removed 2 bases at V and 4 bases at J, with 11 bases between. DNA of the CDR3: TGTGCCAGCTCACCAGGGCAGGGAGGCACCGGGGAGCTGTTTTTT. Translating gives CASSPGQGGTGELFF.

The rearrangement joins TRBV10-3 to TRBJ1-5; no firm D call. The germline gives CDR1 ENHRY, CDR2 SYGVKD. The CDR3 extends over 15 amino acids. Trimming removed 2 bases at V and 2 bases at J, with 10 bases between. CDR3 sequence (DNA): TGTGCCATCAGTGAGACTGGGATGGGCAATCAGCCCCAGCATTTT. This translates into CAISETGMGNQPQHF.

This chain links TRBV18 with TRBJ2-7; weak D call: TRBD2 (6 bases). In germline, CDR1 is KGHSH, CDR2 LQKENI. The CDR3 covers 15 residues. Between the trimmed V and J ends, which lost 3 bases and 3 bases, there was a span of 15 bases. The CDR3 DNA sequence: TGTGCCAGCTCACCCGAACTAGGAGGGGTCTACGAGCAGTACTTC. Translating it yields CASSPELGGVYEQYF. Full variable domain (missing parts from reference TRBV18 and TRBJ2-7): NAGVMQNPRHLVRRRGQEARLRCSPMKGHSHVYWYRQLPEEGLKFMVYLQKENIIDESGMPKERFSAEFPKEGPSILRIQQVVRGDSAAYFCASSPELGGVYEQYFGPGTRLTVT.

This clone turned up a few times. V and J are TRBV2 and TRBJ1-5, with D tentatively TRBD1 (5 bases). V lost 8 bases and J 8 bases, leaving 19 bases between the germline ends. The CDR3 has 14 residues. CDR1 is SNHLY and CDR2 is FYNNEI in the germline V gene. CDR3 coding DNA: TGTGCCAGCCAGCCAGGGTCAGGATCGAAGCCCCAGCATTTT. It specifies CASQPGSGSKPQHF.

J is TRBJ1-4 and V is TRBV12-3 or TRBV12-4; no clear D gene. The V end was cut by 5 bases, the J end by 5 bases, with 9 bases between. The CDR3 covers 13 residues. The CDR3: CASSRQQNEKLFF. The CDR3 nucleotides are TGTGCCAGCAGTCGCCAGCAAAATGAAAAACTGTTTTTT.

The chain joins TRBV9 to TRBJ1-1; no clear D. Trimming cost V 2 bases and J 4 bases, with 9 bases left between them. The CDR3 is 13 amino acids. Looked up from germline, CDR1 is SGDLS and CDR2 is YYNGEE. CDR3 residues: CASSVAAFTEAFF. Here the CDR3 DNA reads TGTGCCAGCAGCGTGGCAGCATTCACTGAAGCTTTCTTT. Variable domain in full (rest from reference TRBV9 and TRBJ1-1): DSGVTQTPKHLITATGQRVTLRCSPRSGDLSVYWYQQSLDQGLQFLIQYYNGEERAKGNILERFSAQQFPDLHSELNLSSLELGDSALYFCASSVAAFTEAFFGQGTRLTVV.

Details on this clone: Germline and junction disagree at one end, which may indicate a read error. The chain recombines TRBV18 with TRBJ1-6; maybe TRBD1 (5 bases). CDR3 length: 15 residues. Looked up from germline, CDR1 is KGHSH and CDR2 is LQKENI. CDR3 nucleotide sequence: TGTGCCAGCTCGCCACAGGTCCCCTGGGAATCACCCCTCCACTTT. It is translated as CASSPQVPWESPLHF.

This clone has a single count. The CDR3 protein is CASSPLGGAYGYTF. Here the CDR3 DNA reads TGCGCCAGCAGCCCTCTAGGGGGCGCTTATGGCTACACCTTC. This rearrangement joins TRBV5-1 to TRBJ1-2; the match to TRBD1 covers 7 bases. Germline V lookup: CDR1 SGHRS, CDR2 YFSETQ. The CDR3 loop spans 14 amino acids. V shed 4 bases, J shed 5 bases, and the junction held 8 bases outside the gene matches.

CDR3 residues: CASSQEGSSYNSPLHF. The DNA for the CDR3 is TGCGCCAGCAGCCAAGAGGGGAGCTCCTATAATTCACCCCTCCACTTT. The rearrangement uses TRBV4-1 and TRBJ1-6; no clear D gene. The CDR3 is 16 amino acids. The germline V gene has CDR1 MGHRA and CDR2 YSYEKL. Trimming stripped 0 bases from V and 0 bases from J, with 6 bases between.

This chain joins TRBV9 and TRBJ1-2; D is undetermined. In germline, CDR1 is SGDLS, CDR2 YYNGEE. The CDR3 sequence is 14 residues long. Trimming took off 0 bases at V and 8 bases at J, with 14 bases between the two ends. The CDR3 DNA follows: TGTGCCAGCAGCGTAGCACTCCACGGGGAAGGCTACACCTTC. It translates to CASSVALHGEGYTF.

This chain connects TRBV7-2 to TRBJ1-2; D call uncertain. V lost 3 bases and J 7 bases, leaving 18 bases between the germline ends. Germline CDR1 is SGHTA and CDR2 is FQGNSA. CDR3 length: 15 residues. The CDR3: CASSFHNTALSGYTF. The CDR3, as DNA: TGTGCCAGCAGCTTCCATAATACGGCCTTGAGTGGCTACACCTTC. The entire variable domain, with the rest obtained from reference TRBV7-2 and TRBJ1-2, is as follows: GAGVSQSPSNKVTEKGKDVELRCDPISGHTALYWYRQSLGQGLEFLIYFQGNSAPDKSGLPSDRFSAERTGGSVSTLTIQRTQQEDSAVYLCASSFHNTALSGYTFGSGTRLTVV.

J is TRBJ1-5 and V is TRBV7-8; 8 nucleotides match TRBD1. V lost 5 bases and J lost 6; bases outside the gene matches: 15. CDR1 is SGHVS, CDR2 FQNEAQ, per germline. The CDR3 has 17 residues. CDR3 DNA sequence: TGTGCCAGCAGCCCAAGCCCTCGGACAGGGACCGGTCAGCCCCAGCATTTT. Protein product: CASSPSPRTGTGQPQHF. Full variable domain (remainder filled in from reference TRBV7-8 and TRBJ1-5): GAGVSQSPRYKVAKRGQDVALRCDPISGHVSLFWYQQALGQGPEFLTYFQNEAQLDKSGLPSDRFFAERPEGSVSTLKIQRTQQEDSAVYLCASSPSPRTGTGQPQHFGDGTRLSIL.

This sequence joins TRBV10-3 and TRBJ1-1, with D possibly TRBD1 on 6 matching bases. The CDR3 loop spans 11 amino acids. Germline V gene data show CDR1 as ENHRY and CDR2 as SYGVKD. Trimming stripped 2 bases from V and 8 bases from J, with 6 bases between. The chain's CDR3 is CAISEDREAFF. The CDR3 nucleotides are TGTGCCATCAGTGAGGACAGGGAAGCTTTCTTT.

A remark on this clone: At one end, the junction sequence differs from germline, possibly due to a read error. V is TRBV7-7 and J is TRBJ1-2; the D gene is possibly TRBD1 (6 bases). CDR1 is SSHAT and CDR2 is FNYEAQ in the germline V gene (reference sequence). CDR3 size: 14 residues. Written as DNA, the CDR3 is TGTGCTAGCAGCGCCTTTAACAGGGTTTATGGCTACACCTTC. It encodes CASSAFNRVYGYTF.

The genes are TRBV5-1 and TRBJ1-1; D remains ambiguous. Germline V gene data show CDR1 as SGHRS and CDR2 as YFSETQ. Trimming cost V 0 bases and J 3 bases, with 3 bases left between them. This CDR3 is 12 amino acids long. CDR3: CASSLEYTEAFF. The CDR3, as DNA: TGCGCCAGCAGCTTGGAATACACTGAAGCTTTCTTT.

CDR3 bases: TGTGCCAGCAGTGATTCTGGGGCCAACGTCCTGACTTTC. The encoded protein is CASSDSGANVLTF. The V and J genes are TRBV6-4 and TRBJ2-6, with no clear D. Per the germline V gene, CDR1 is MRHNA and CDR2 is SNTAGT. The CDR3 sequence is 13 residues long. V was clipped by 3 bases and J by 1 base, with 1 base between them.